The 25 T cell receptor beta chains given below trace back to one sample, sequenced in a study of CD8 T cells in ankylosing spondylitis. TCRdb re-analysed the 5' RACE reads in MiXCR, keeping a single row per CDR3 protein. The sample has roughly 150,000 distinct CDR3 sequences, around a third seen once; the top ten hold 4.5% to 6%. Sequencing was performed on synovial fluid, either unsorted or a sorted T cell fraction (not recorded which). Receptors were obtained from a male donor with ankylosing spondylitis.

The CDR3 DNA reads as TGTGCCAGCAGCTTAGGACTAGCGGGAGGGCCGGCCGGGGAGCTGTTTTTT. Its translation: CASSLGLAGGPAGELFF. The rearrangement joins TRBV7-2 to TRBJ2-2; 14 positions agree with TRBD2. Per germline, CDR1 SGHTA and CDR2 FQGNSA. The V gene end was trimmed by 1 base and the J gene end by 6 bases; junction bases not matched to a gene: 4. CDR3 size: 17 residues.

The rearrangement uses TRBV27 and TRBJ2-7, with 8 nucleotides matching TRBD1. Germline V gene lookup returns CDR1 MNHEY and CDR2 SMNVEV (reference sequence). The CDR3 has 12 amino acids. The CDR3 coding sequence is TGTTCAGGGGGCCAAGGCTCCTACGAGCAGTACTTC. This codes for CSGGQGSYEQYF.

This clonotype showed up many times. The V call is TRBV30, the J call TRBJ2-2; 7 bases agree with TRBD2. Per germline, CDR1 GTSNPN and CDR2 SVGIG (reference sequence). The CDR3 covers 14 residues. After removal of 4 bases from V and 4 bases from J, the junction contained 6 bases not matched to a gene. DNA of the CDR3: TGTGCCTGGACTAGCGGAGGAGGCACCGGGGAGCTGTTTTTT. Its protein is CAWTSGGGTGELFF.

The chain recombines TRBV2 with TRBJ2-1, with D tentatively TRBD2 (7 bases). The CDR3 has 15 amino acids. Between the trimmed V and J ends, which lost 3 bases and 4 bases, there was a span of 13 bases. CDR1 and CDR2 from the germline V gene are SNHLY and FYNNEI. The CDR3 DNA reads TGTGCCAGCAGTGAGGGGGGGGCCTTGTACAATGAGCAGTTCTTC. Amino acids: CASSEGGALYNEQFF.

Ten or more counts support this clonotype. The CDR3 DNA reads TGCAGCGTTGCTCGGGACGGAACCTACAATGAGCAGTTCTTC. Its translation: CSVARDGTYNEQFF. The chain employs TRBV29-1 and TRBJ2-1, with D possibly being TRBD1 or TRBD2 (5 bases each). Trimming pared 4 bases from V and 2 bases from J, leaving 12 bases between. The CDR3 extends over 14 amino acids. Germline V gene lookup returns CDR1 SQVTM and CDR2 ANQGSEA.

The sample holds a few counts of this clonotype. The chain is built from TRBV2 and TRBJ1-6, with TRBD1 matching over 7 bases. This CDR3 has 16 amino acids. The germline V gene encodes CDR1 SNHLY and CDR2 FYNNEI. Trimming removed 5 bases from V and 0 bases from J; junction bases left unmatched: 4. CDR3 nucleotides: TGTGCCAGCAGTTGGGCAGGGGGCTCCTATAATTCACCCCTCCACTTT. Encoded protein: CASSWAGGSYNSPLHF. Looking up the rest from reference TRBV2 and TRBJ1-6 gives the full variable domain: EPEVTQTPSHQVTQMGQEVILRCVPISNHLYFYWYRQILGQKVEFLVSFYNNEISEKSEIFDDQFSVERPDGSNFTLKIRSTKLEDSAMYFCASSWAGGSYNSPLHFGNGTRLTVT.

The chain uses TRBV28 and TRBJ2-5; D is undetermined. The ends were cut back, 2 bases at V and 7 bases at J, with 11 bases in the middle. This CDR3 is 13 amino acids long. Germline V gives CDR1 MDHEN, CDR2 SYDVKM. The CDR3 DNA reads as TGTGCCAGCAGTTTACGGCAGCTCGCGACCCAGTACTTC. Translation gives CASSLRQLATQYF. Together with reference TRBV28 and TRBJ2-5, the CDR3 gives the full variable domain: DVKVTQSSRYLVKRTGEKVFLECVQDMDHENMFWYRQDPGLGLRLIYFSYDVKMKEKGDIPEGYSVSREKKERFSLILESASTNQTSMYLCASSLRQLATQYFGPGTRLLVL.

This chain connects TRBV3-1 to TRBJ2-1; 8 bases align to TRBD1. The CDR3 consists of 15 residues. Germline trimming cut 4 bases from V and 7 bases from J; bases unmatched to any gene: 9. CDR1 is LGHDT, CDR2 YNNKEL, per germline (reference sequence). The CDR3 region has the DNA TGTGCCAGCAGCCCCCGGACAGGGAAACAGAATGAGCAGTTCTTC. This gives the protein CASSPRTGKQNEQFF.

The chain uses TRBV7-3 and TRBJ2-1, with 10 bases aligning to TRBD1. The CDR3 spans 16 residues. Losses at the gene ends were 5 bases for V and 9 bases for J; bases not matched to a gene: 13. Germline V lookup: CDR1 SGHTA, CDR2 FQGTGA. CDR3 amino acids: CASSPDRGRLGSEQFF. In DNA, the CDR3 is TGTGCCAGCAGCCCCGACAGGGGGCGACTAGGTAGTGAGCAGTTCTTC.

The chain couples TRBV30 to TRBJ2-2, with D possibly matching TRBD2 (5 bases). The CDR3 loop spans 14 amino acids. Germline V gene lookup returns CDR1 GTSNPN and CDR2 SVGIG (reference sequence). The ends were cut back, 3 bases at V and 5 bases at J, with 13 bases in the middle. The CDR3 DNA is TGTGCCTGGAGCCTGGAGGTCCTTACCGGGGAGCTGTTTTTT. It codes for CAWSLEVLTGELFF.

CDR3 loop: CASSYYSGGANTDTQYF. The CDR3 DNA reads TGTGCCAGCAGCTACTATAGCGGGGGGGCCAACACAGATACGCAGTATTTT. V usage is TRBV3-1 and J usage is TRBJ2-3; 11 positions match TRBD2. This CDR3 has 17 amino acids. Losses at the gene ends were 5 bases for V and 2 bases for J; bases not matched to a gene: 9. CDR1 and CDR2 from the germline V gene are LGHDT and YNNKEL (reference sequence).

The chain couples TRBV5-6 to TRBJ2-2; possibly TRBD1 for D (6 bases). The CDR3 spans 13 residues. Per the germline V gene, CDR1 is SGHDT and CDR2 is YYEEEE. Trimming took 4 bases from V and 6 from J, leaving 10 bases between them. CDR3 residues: CASSPQGSGELFF. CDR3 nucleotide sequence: TGTGCCAGCAGCCCACAGGGTTCCGGGGAGCTGTTTTTT.

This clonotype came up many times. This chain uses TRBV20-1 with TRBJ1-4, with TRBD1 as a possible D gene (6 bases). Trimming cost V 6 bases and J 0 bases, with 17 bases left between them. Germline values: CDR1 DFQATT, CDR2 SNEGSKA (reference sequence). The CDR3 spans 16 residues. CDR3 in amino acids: CSATPGHRATNEKLFF. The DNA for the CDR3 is TGCAGTGCGACTCCGGGACATCGGGCAACTAATGAAAAACTGTTTTTT.

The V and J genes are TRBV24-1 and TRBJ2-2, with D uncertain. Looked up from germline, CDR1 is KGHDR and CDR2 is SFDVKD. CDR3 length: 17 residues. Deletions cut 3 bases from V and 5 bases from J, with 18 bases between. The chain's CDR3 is CATSDATKTLLTGELFF. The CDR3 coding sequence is TGTGCCACCAGTGATGCGACAAAGACGCTTCTAACCGGGGAGCTGTTTTTT.

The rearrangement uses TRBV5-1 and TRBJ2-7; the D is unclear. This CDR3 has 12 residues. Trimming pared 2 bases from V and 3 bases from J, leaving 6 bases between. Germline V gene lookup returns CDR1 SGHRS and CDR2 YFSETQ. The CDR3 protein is CASSFNNYEQYF. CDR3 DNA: TGCGCCAGCAGCTTCAATAACTACGAGCAGTACTTC.

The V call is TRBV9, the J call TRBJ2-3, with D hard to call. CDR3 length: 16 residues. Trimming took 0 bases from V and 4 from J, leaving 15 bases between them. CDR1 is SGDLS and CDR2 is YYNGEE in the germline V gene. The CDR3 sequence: CASSVGDSVGSDTQYF. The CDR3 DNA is TGTGCCAGCAGCGTAGGTGACTCAGTTGGGTCAGATACGCAGTATTTT.

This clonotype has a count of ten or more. CDR3 sequence reads: CSAETSGIYNEQFF. CDR3 bases: TGCAGTGCTGAGACTAGCGGGATATACAATGAGCAGTTCTTC. The chain has TRBV20-1 and TRBJ2-1; 11 bases match TRBD2. The CDR3 runs to 14 residues. Germline V CDR1 and CDR2: DFQATT, SNEGSKA (reference sequence). V shed 5 bases, J shed 4 bases, and the junction held 4 bases outside the gene matches.

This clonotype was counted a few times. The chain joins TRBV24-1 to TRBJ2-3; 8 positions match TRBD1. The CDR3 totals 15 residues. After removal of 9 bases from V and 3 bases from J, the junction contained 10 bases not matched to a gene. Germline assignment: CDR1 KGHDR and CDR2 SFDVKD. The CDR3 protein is CATSPGQGGTDTQYF. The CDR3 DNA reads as TGTGCCACCTCTCCCGGACAGGGAGGAACAGATACGCAGTATTTT.

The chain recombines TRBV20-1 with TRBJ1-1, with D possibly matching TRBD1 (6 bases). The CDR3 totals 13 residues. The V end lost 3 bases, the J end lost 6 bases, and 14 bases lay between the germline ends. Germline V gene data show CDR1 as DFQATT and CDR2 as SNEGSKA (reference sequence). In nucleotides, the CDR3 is TGCAGTGCTAGGAGGCGGGGGGGCCCTGAAGCTTTCTTT. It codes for CSARRRGGPEAFF.

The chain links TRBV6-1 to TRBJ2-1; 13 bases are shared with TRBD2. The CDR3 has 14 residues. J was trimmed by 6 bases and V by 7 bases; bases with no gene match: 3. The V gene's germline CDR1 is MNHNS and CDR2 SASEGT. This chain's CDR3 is CASTTSGGVNEQFF. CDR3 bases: TGTGCCAGCACCACTAGCGGGGGGGTCAATGAGCAGTTCTTC.

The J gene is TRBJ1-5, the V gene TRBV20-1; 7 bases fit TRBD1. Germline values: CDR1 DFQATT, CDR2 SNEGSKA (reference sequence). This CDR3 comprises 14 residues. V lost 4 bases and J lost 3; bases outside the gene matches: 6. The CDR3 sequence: CSAKDRAYNQPQHF. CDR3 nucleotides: TGCAGTGCTAAAGACAGGGCCTACAATCAGCCCCAGCATTTT.

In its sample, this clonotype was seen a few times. The CDR3 reads CASSLGLASYEQYF. The DNA of the CDR3 is TGCGCCAGCAGCTTGGGCCTAGCCTCCTACGAGCAGTACTTC. The V and J genes are TRBV5-1 and TRBJ2-7; D is possibly TRBD2 (5 bases). The CDR3 runs to 14 residues. Looked up from germline, CDR1 is SGHRS and CDR2 is YFSETQ. Trimming took 0 bases from V and 0 from J, leaving 7 bases between them.

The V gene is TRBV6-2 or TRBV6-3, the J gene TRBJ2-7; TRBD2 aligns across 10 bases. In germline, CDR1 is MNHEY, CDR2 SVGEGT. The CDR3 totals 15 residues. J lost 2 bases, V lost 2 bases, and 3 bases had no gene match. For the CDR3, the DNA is TGTGCCAGCAGTTACAGTACTAGCGGGACCTACGAGCAGTACTTC. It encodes CASSYSTSGTYEQYF.

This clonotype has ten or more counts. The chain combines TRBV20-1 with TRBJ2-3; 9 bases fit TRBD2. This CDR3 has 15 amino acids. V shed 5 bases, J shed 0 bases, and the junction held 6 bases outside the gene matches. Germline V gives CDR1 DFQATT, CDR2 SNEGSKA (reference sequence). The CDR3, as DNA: TGCAGTGCTGCTGGCGGGGGGGCGAGCACAGATACGCAGTATTTT. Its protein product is CSAAGGGASTDTQYF.

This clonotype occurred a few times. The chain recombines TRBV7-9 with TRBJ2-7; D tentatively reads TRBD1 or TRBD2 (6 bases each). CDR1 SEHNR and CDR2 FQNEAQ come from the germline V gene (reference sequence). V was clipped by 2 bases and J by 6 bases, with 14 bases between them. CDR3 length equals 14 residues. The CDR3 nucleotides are TGTGCCAGCAGCTTATCGGGGGCCCCCGTCGAGCAGTACTTC. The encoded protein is CASSLSGAPVEQYF.